This T cell receptor (beta chain) was identified during a study of beta chain features in type 1 diabetes. The CDR3 sequence is 12 residues long. Germline CDR1 SEHNR, CDR2 FQNEAQ (reference sequence). Since all of the isolated RNA was reverse transcribed, expressed TCRB transcripts were what got sequenced. Sequencing was performed with immunoSEQ multiplex PCR; in TCRdb, only in-frame clones are kept and a portion is missing. This sample has about 340,000 clones; roughly 8% occur once, and the top ten carry 0.44%. Material: central memory CD4+ T cells from blood. This rearrangement joins TRBV7-9 to TRBJ2-5; D call uncertain. The tail of the sequence fits TRBJ2-7 better, so the J call may be wrong. The source is a woman in her late teens or twenties in good health. The CDR3: CASSREVYEQYF. For the CDR3, the DNA is TGTGCCAGCAGCCGAGAGGTCTACGAGCAGTACTTC.